Sequencing of this T cell receptor beta chain was carried out in a study of OX40 agonist ivuxolimab in advanced cancers. Overall study context: Therapy given before enrollment (anti-PD-1, anti-PD-L1 or anti-CTLA-4) was allowed, and approximately 40% had some. Three partial responders included one hepatocellular carcinoma patient and two cutaneous melanoma patients.

Germline V gene sequence: CDR1 ENHRY, CDR2 SYGVKD. CDR3 length: 16 residues. V gave up 3 bases and J gave up 0 bases, with 12 bases separating them. The data were produced by immunoSEQ multiplex PCR, yet TCRdb's version contains in-frame clones alone and is incomplete. Seen here are tens of thousands of clones, just over 85% observed once, and the top ten hold approximately 2%. Worth noting for this clone: No antigen is known for it.

Overall study results and limits: At doses 0.1 to 3.0 mg/kg, CD4+ and CD8+ clones expanded. Averaging showed that CD8+ T cells had more expanded clones than CD4+ did.

The gene calls are TRBV10-3 and TRBJ1-3; D not certain. This clonotype was obtained from an adult with an advanced solid tumor such as melanoma, head and neck, liver or kidney cancer. Source: CD4+ or CD8+ T cells sorted from blood, taken in a trial of the OX40 agonist ivuxolimab. The CDR3 region is CAISDPGRDSGNTIYF. CDR3 coding DNA: TGTGCCATCAGTGACCCTGGACGGGACTCTGGAAACACCATATATTTT.